These 15 T cell receptor beta chains were sequenced from one sample in a study of shared clonotypes between healthy human individuals. Generated by immunoSEQ multiplex PCR, the TCRdb table keeps only in-frame clones and is missing some. The sample includes some 2,500,000 clones, 80% to 95% of them seen just once. The sequenced sample was naive CD4+ T cells from PBMCs. Sample subset: CD45RA+ positively selected. The receptors stem from a man in his late teens or twenties in good health. Some clones in this sample may be carry-over from other donors' samples.

This clone was counted a single time. The chain links TRBV19 to TRBJ1-5; the D is unclear. The CDR3 has 13 residues. Germline CDR1 reads LNHDA; CDR2 reads SQIVND (reference sequence). The germline V and J ends were trimmed by 7 bases and 1 base, with 8 bases remaining between them. In DNA, the CDR3 is TGTGCCAGTAACGGGAACAGCAATCAGCCCCAGCATTTT. It is translated as CASNGNSNQPQHF.

The rearrangement links TRBV4-3 to TRBJ1-4, with 10 bases that match TRBD1. The CDR3 loop spans 19 amino acids. Trimming at V came to 4 bases and at J to 2 bases, leaving 13 bases not matched to a gene. Per germline, CDR1 LGHNA and CDR2 YSLEER. The CDR3 protein is CASSRNPPGQGRTNEKLFF. The CDR3 region has the DNA TGCGCCAGCAGCCGGAACCCCCCGGGACAGGGGAGGACTAATGAAAAACTGTTTTTT.

Comments on this clone: Other DNA sequences in this specimen translate into the identical CDR3. The chain recombines TRBV11-2 with TRBJ2-3; TRBD2 aligns across 11 bases. This CDR3 is built from 15 residues. The trim removed 5 bases at V and 6 bases at J, leaving 7 bases unmatched. Germline V CDR1 and CDR2: SGHAT, FQNNGV. The CDR3 sequence: CASSLTSGSPDTQYF. The CDR3 DNA is TGTGCCAGCAGCCTTACTAGCGGGAGCCCTGATACGCAGTATTTT.

V gene TRBV5-4 combines with J gene TRBJ2-2; D not resolved. The CDR3 is 16 residues long. Germline V gene lookup returns CDR1 SGHNT and CDR2 YYREEE (reference sequence). V lost 1 base and J lost 0, with 10 bases in between. In DNA, the CDR3 is TGTGCCAGCAGCTTGATGGTGGGTTCGAACACCGGGGAGCTGTTTTTT. Protein sequence: CASSLMVGSNTGELFF.

The chain combines TRBV5-4 with TRBJ2-3; 10 bases fit TRBD2. CDR1 SGHNT and CDR2 YYREEE come from the germline V gene (reference sequence). V was pared by 3 bases and J by 0 bases, with 4 bases of the junction left unmatched. The length of the CDR3 is 16 residues. CDR3 amino acids: CASSSGLAHSTDTQYF. CDR3 nucleotide sequence: TGTGCCAGCAGCTCGGGACTAGCGCACAGCACAGATACGCAGTATTTT.

This chain uses TRBV6-1 with TRBJ1-1; D possibly corresponds to TRBD1 (6 bases). Germline V lookup: CDR1 MNHNS, CDR2 SASEGT. The CDR3 sequence is 12 residues long. With 5 bases removed from V and 7 bases from J, the gap between germline ends came to 11 bases. CDR3 amino acids: CASSFTGIEAFF. The CDR3 coding sequence is TGTGCCAGCAGTTTTACAGGGATTGAAGCTTTCTTT.

This clone has a single count. The chain links TRBV7-6 to TRBJ2-5; D gene ambiguous. The assigned J gene may be wrong: the sequence end matches TRBJ2-7 better. The CDR3 has 16 residues. Germline CDR1 is SGHVS and CDR2 is FNYEAQ. CDR3 loop: CASSPNPRTPHSEQYF. The CDR3 bases are TGTGCCAGCAGCCCGAACCCCCGGACGCCCCACTCCGAGCAGTACTTC.

This chain connects TRBV7-3 to TRBJ2-5, with 8 bases aligning to TRBD2. Germline trimming cut 5 bases from V and 4 bases from J; bases unmatched to any gene: 3. The CDR3 is 13 amino acids. The V gene's germline CDR1 is SGHTA and CDR2 FQGTGA. The CDR3 DNA sequence: TGTGCCAGCAGCCGAGGACTAGCAGAGACCCAGTACTTC. Amino acid sequence: CASSRGLAETQYF.

The J gene is TRBJ2-2, the V gene TRBV2; D ambiguous. CDR1 is SNHLY and CDR2 is FYNNEI in the germline V gene. This CDR3 contains 14 residues. V gave up 7 bases and J gave up 0 bases, with 9 bases separating them. The CDR3 loop is CASTWQANTGELFF. The DNA for the CDR3 is TGTGCCAGCACTTGGCAGGCGAACACCGGGGAGCTGTTTTTT.

Worth noting for this clone: In the same sample, other DNA sequences code for this CDR3. The rearrangement links TRBV10-3 to TRBJ1-4; TRBD1 might be the D (5 bases). Trimming took off 9 bases at V and 4 bases at J, with 15 bases between the two ends. The germline CDR1 and CDR2 sequences are ENHRY and SYGVKD. The CDR3 contains 14 residues. The CDR3 DNA sequence: TGTGCCATTCGCTCCGGGACGGGTAATGAAAAACTGTTTTTT. Protein sequence: CAIRSGTGNEKLFF.

This chain joins TRBV5-6 and TRBJ2-7, with D possibly being TRBD1 (6 bases). The ends were cut back, 2 bases at V and 10 bases at J, with 16 bases in the middle. Germline V CDR1 and CDR2: SGHDT, YYEEEE. This CDR3 spans 13 amino acids. DNA of the CDR3: TGTGCCAGCAGCTTCGGGACATTGGAGCTTCAGTACTTC. Encoded protein: CASSFGTLELQYF.

The rearrangement uses TRBV7-3 and TRBJ2-1, with D unresolved. Trimming left V 2 bases short and J 6 bases short, with 5 bases between. Germline values: CDR1 SGHTA, CDR2 FQGTGA. The CDR3 sequence is 12 residues long. The DNA of the CDR3 is TGTGCCAGCAGCTTAGGGTTCAATGAGCAGTTCTTC. Translating it yields CASSLGFNEQFF.

The chain is built from TRBV7-9 and TRBJ1-1; perhaps TRBD1 as D (5 bases). V gave up 3 bases and J gave up 2 bases, with 10 bases separating them. The CDR3 runs to 14 residues. Germline V gives CDR1 SEHNR, CDR2 FQNEAQ (reference sequence). CDR3 nucleotide sequence: TGTGCCAGCAGCTTCGGACATACCAACACTGAAGCTTTCTTT. It translates to CASSFGHTNTEAFF.

J is TRBJ2-3 and V is TRBV6-5, with 7 bases lining up with TRBD1. The germline V gene encodes CDR1 MNHEY and CDR2 SVGAGI. This CDR3 has 16 residues. The V segment lost 0 bases and the J segment 5 bases; nucleotides outside the gene matches: 8. Here the CDR3 DNA reads TGTGCCAGCAGTTACTCTACAGGGGCCCCCGGAGATACGCAGTATTTT. Protein: CASSYSTGAPGDTQYF.

V usage is TRBV18 and J usage is TRBJ2-7; either TRBD1 or TRBD2 may supply D (7 bases each). There are 16 residues in the CDR3. Per the germline V gene, CDR1 is KGHSH and CDR2 is LQKENI. The V and J ends lost 3 bases and 1 base respectively, with 16 bases between them. The CDR3, as DNA: TGTGCCAGCTCACCCCAGGGGGGGCTACAATCCTACGAGCAGTACTTC. Protein product: CASSPQGGLQSYEQYF.